There are a few counts of the clone carrying this TCR beta chain. The V and J ends lost 0 bases and 4 bases, in that order; junction bases with no gene match: 5. Germline-derived CDR1 and CDR2 are MGHRA and YSYEKL. The CDR3 extends over 16 amino acids. The sample belongs to a study of blood T cell repertoires in COVID-19. Overall study context: COVID-19 samples collected from the United States, Italy and Spain covered acute and convalescent phases. PBMCs, B-cell-depleted T cells, or T cells were the source of the cDNA or gDNA that made up the material.

In the original analysis: Estimated nucleated cell counts came from reference gene primer amplification. Data came from immunoSEQ multiplex PCR; TCRdb stores just in-frame clones and leaves some out. The V and J calls and clone size were taken over from that table, and D and trimming were inferred from the DNA. The sample consists of 65,000 to 90,000 clones, roughly 85% of them appearing once. The genes are TRBV4-1 and TRBJ1-5; 8 bases agree with TRBD1. The receptor's source is a man between 60 and 75 years old with active or convalescent COVID-19. Sequencing was carried out using peripheral blood. The CDR3 sequence: CASSQDLTGANQPQHF. The DNA for the CDR3 is TGCGCCAGCAGCCAAGATCTGACAGGGGCAAATCAGCCCCAGCATTTT.